This TCR beta chain derives from a study of T cells after yellow fever vaccination. Whole-study results and caveats: Primary-vaccination clones mostly resurfaced post-booster (about 95% CD4, roughly 90% CD8).

TCRdb reprocessed the 5' RACE reads via MiXCR and lists one record per CDR3 protein. The repertoire includes over 300,000 distinct CDR3 sequences, around 7% of them detected once, and roughly a sixth sits in the top ten. This CDR3 region has 13 residues. V was clipped by 6 bases and J by 6 bases, with 14 bases between them. The germline CDR1 and CDR2 sequences are SGHVS and FQNEAQ. This clonotype has a handful of counts. Its cognate antigen is unknown. Sequencing used PBMCs, obtained around 45 days after the first yellow fever vaccination. The clonotype was recovered from a young man who received the YFV17D yellow fever vaccine. The chain combines TRBV7-8 with TRBJ1-2; tentative D call: TRBD1 (5 bases). The CDR3 sequence is CASRPRAGNGYTF. The DNA of the CDR3 is TGTGCCAGCAGACCTAGGGCAGGGAATGGCTACACCTTC.